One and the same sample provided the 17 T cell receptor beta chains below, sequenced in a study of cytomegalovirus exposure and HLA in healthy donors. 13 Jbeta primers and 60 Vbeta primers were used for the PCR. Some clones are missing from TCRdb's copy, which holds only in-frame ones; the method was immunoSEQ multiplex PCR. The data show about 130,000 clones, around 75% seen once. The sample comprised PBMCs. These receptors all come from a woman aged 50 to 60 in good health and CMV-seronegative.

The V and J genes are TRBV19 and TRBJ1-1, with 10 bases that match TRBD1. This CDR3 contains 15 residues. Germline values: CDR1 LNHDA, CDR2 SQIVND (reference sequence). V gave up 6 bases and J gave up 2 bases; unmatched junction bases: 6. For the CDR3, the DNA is TGTGCCAGTAGCGGGACAGGGGACTTTAACACTGAAGCTTTCTTT. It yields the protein CASSGTGDFNTEAFF.

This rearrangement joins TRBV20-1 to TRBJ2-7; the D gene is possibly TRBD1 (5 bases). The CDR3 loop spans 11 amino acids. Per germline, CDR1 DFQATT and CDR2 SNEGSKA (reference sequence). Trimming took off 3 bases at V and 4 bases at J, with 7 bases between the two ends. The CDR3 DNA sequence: TGCAGTGCTAGGACAGAATACGAGCAGTACTTC. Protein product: CSARTEYEQYF.

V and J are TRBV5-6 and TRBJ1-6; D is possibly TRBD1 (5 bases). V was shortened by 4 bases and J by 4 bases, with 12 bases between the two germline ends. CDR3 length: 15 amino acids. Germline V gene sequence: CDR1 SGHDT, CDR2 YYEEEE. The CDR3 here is CASSLQGIYNSPLHF. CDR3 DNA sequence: TGTGCCAGCAGCCTGCAGGGTATATATAATTCACCCCTCCACTTT.

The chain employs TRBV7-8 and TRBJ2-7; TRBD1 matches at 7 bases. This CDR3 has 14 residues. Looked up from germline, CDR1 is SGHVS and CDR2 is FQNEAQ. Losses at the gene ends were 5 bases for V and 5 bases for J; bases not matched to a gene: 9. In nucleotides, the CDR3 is TGTGCCAGCAGCAAATCGACAGGGCGGAACGAGCAGTACTTC. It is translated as CASSKSTGRNEQYF.

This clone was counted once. CDR3 loop: CASSAQGSEQYF. The CDR3, as DNA: TGTGCCAGCAGTGCTCAGGGTTCCGAGCAGTACTTC. V gene TRBV2 combines with J gene TRBJ2-7; maybe TRBD1 (5 bases). Trimming stripped 4 bases from V and 6 bases from J, with 10 bases between. Germline V gene sequence: CDR1 SNHLY, CDR2 FYNNEI. This CDR3 is 12 amino acids long.

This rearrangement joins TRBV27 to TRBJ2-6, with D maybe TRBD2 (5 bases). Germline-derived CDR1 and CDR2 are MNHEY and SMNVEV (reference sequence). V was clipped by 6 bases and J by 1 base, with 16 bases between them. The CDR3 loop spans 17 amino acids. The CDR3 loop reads CASSFRGDTSGANVLTF. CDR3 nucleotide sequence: TGTGCCAGCAGCTTCCGGGGAGACACGTCTGGGGCCAACGTCCTGACTTTC. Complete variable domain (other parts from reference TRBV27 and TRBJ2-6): EAQVTQNPRYLITVTGKKLTVTCSQNMNHEYMSWYRQDPGLGLRQIYYSMNVEVTDKGDVPEGYKVSRKEKRNFPLILESPSPNQTSLYFCASSFRGDTSGANVLTFGAGSRLTVL.

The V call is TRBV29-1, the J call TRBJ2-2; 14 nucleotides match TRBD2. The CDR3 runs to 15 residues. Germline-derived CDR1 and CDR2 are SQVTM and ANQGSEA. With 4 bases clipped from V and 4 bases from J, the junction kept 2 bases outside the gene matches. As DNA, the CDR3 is TGCAGCGTTGGACTAGCGGGAGGGGTCACCGGGGAGCTGTTTTTT. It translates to CSVGLAGGVTGELFF.

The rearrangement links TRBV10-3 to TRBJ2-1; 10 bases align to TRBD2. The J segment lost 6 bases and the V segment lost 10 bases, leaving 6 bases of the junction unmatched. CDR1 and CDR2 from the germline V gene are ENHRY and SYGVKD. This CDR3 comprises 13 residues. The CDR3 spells CATKGTSANEQFF. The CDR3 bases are TGTGCCACTAAAGGGACTAGCGCCAATGAGCAGTTCTTC.

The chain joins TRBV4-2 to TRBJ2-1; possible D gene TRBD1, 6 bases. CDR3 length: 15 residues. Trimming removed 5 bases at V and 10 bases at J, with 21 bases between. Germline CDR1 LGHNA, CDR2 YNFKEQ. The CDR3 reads CASSVRPLTGPEQFF. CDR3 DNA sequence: TGTGCCAGCAGCGTCCGCCCCTTGACAGGTCCGGAGCAGTTCTTC.

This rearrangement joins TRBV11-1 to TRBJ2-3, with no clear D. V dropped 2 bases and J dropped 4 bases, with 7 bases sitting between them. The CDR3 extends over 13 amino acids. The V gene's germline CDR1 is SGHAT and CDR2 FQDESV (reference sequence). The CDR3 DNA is TGTGCCAGCAGCTTATTGCAGGCAGATACGCAGTATTTT. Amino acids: CASSLLQADTQYF.

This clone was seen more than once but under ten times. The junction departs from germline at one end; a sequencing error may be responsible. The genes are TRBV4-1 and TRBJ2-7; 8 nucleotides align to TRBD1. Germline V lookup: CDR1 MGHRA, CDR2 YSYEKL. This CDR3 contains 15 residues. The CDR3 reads CASSQTGGPSNEQYF. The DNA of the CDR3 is TGCGCCAGCAGCCAAACAGGGGGGCCCTCCAACGAGCAGTACTTC.

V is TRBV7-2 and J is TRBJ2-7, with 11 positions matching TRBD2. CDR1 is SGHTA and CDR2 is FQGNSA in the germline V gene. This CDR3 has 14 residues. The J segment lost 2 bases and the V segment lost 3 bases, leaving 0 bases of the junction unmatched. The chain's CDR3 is CASSFSGRAYEQYF. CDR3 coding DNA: TGTGCCAGCAGCTTTAGCGGGAGGGCCTACGAGCAGTACTTC.

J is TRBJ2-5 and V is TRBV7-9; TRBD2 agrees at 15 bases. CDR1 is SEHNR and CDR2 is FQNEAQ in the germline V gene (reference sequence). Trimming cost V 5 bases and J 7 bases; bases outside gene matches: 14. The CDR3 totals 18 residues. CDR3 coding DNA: TGTGCCAGCAGCACTCGGACTAGCGGGAGGGCCTTCGACGGGACCCAGTACTTC. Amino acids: CASSTRTSGRAFDGTQYF.

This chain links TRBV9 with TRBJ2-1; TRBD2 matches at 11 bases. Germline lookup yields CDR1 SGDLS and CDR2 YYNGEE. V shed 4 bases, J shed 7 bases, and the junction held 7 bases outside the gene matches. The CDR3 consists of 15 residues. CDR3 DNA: TGTGCCAGCAGCTTAATAGCGGGAGGGCCGAATGAGCAGTTCTTC. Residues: CASSLIAGGPNEQFF.

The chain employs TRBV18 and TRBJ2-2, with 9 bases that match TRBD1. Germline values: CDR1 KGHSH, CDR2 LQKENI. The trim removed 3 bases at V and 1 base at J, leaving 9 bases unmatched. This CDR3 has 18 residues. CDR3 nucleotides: TGTGCCAGCTCACCGCTCTACCCGGGACAGGGGAACACCGGGGAGCTGTTTTTT. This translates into CASSPLYPGQGNTGELFF.

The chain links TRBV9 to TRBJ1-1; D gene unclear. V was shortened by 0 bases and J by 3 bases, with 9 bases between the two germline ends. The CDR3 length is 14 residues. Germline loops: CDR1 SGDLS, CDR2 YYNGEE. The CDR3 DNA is TGTGCCAGCAGCGTAGATCTAGCGCACACTGAAGCTTTCTTT. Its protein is CASSVDLAHTEAFF.

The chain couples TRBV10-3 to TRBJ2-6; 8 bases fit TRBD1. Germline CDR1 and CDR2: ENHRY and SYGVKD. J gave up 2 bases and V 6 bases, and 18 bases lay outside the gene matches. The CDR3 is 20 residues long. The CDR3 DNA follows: TGTGCCATCAGCACGAGTACGACAGGGGTACGTTATACTGGGGCCAACGTCCTGACTTTC. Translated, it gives CAISTSTTGVRYTGANVLTF.